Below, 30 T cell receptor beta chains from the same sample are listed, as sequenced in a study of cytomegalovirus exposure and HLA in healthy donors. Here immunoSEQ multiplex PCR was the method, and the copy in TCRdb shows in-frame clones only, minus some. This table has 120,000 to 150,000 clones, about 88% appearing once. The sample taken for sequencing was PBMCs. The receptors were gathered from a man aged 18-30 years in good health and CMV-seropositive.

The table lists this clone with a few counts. As DNA, the CDR3 is TGTGCCAGCAGTGGACAGGGAGAAGCTTTCTTT. Its translation is CASSGQGEAFF. V usage is TRBV6-5 and J usage is TRBJ1-1; the match to TRBD1 covers 8 bases. There are 11 residues in the CDR3. Trimming took 5 bases from V and 8 from J; bases not matched to a gene: 1. Germline V gene data show CDR1 as MNHEY and CDR2 as SVGAGI.

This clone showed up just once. CDR3 bases: TGTGCCAGCAGCCAAGTGAAGCGGGCCGTCTACAATGAGCAGTTCTTC. Its translation is CASSQVKRAVYNEQFF. This chain connects TRBV14 to TRBJ2-1; TRBD2 is a possible D gene (6 bases). Germline V lookup: CDR1 SGHDN, CDR2 FVKESK. This CDR3 has 16 residues. Trimming stripped 1 base from V and 3 bases from J, with 13 bases between.

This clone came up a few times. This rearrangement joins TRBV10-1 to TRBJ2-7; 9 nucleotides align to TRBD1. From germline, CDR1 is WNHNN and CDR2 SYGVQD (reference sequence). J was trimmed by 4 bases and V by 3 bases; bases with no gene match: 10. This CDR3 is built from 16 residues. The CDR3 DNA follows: TGCGCCAGCAGTGACCCGAGGGACAGGGAGGGGTACGAGCAGTACTTC. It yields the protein CASSDPRDREGYEQYF.

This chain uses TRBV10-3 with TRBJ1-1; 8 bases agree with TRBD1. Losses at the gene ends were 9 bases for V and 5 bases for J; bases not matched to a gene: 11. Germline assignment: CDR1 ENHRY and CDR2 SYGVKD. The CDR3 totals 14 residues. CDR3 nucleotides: TGTGCCATTAATAAGGACAGGGAAGGTACTGAAGCTTTCTTT. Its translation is CAINKDREGTEAFF.

This chain's CDR3 is CATKGQPNTEAFF. CDR3 DNA: TGTGCCACCAAAGGACAGCCGAACACTGAAGCTTTCTTT. The chain employs TRBV7-9 and TRBJ1-1; tentative D call: TRBD1 (6 bases). Germline V gives CDR1 SEHNR, CDR2 FQNEAQ (reference sequence). CDR3 length: 13 residues. The V end was cut by 10 bases, the J end by 1 base, with 13 bases between.

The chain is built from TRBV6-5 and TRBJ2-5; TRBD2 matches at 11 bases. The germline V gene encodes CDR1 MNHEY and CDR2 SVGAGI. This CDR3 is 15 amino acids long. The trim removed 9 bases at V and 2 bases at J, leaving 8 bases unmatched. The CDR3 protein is CARDLAGGDQETQYF. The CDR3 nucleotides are TGTGCCAGAGATCTAGCGGGGGGTGATCAAGAGACCCAGTACTTC.

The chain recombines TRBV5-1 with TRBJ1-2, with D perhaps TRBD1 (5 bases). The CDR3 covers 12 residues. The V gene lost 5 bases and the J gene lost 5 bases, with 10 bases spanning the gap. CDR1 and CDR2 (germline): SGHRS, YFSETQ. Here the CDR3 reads CASRLGVYGYTF. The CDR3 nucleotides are TGCGCCAGCAGGTTAGGGGTTTATGGCTACACCTTC.

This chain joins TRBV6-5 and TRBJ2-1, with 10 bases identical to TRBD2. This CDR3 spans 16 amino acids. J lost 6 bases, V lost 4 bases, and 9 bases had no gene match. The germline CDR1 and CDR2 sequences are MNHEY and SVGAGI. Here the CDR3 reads CASSSSVASGGNEQFF. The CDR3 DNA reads TGTGCCAGCAGTTCTTCCGTGGCTAGCGGGGGCAATGAGCAGTTCTTC.

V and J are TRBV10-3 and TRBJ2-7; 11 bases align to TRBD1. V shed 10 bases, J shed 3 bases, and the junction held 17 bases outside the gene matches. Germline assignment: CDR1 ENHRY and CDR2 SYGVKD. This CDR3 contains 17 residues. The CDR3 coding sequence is TGTGCCACCTCGGGCGGGGCAGGACAGGGGGCGGACTACGAGCAGTACTTC. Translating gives CATSGGAGQGADYEQYF.

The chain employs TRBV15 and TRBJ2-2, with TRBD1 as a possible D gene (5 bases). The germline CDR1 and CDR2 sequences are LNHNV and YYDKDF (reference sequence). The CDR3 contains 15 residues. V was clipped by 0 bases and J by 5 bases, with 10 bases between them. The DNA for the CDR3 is TGTGCCACCAGCAGAGATGAAGGGGAAACCGGGGAGCTGTTTTTT. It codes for CATSRDEGETGELFF.

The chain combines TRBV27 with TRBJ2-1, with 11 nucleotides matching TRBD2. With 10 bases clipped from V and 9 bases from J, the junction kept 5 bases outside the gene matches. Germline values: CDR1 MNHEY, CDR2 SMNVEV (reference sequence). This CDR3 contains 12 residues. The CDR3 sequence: CATSTSGVEQFF. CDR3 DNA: TGTGCCACCTCGACTAGCGGGGTTGAGCAGTTCTTC.

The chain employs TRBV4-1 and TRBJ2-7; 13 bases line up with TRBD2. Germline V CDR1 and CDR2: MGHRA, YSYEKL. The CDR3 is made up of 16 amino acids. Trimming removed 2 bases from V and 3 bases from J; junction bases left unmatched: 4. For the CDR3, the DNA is TGCGCCAGCAGCCAACGCGGACTAGCGGGAGTCTACGAGCAGTACTTC. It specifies CASSQRGLAGVYEQYF.

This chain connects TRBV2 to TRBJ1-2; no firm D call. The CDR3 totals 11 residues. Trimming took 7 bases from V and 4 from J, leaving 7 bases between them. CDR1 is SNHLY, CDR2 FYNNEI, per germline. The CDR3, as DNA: TGTGCCAGCATGCCGGTCTATGGCTACACCTTC. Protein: CASMPVYGYTF.

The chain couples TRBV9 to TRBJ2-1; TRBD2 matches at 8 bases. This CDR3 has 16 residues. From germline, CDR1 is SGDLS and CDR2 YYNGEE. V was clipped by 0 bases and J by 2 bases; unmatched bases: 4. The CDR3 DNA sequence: TGTGCCAGCAGCGTAGGGGGCGGGAGGACCTACAATGAGCAGTTCTTC. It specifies CASSVGGGRTYNEQFF. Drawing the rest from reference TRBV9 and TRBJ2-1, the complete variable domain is DSGVTQTPKHLITATGQRVTLRCSPRSGDLSVYWYQQSLDQGLQFLIQYYNGEERAKGNILERFSAQQFPDLHSELNLSSLELGDSALYFCASSVGGGRTYNEQFFGPGTRLTVL.

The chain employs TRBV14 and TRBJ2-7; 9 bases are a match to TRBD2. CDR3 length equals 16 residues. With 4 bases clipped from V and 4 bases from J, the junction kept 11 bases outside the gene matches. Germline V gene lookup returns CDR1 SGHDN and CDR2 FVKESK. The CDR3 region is CASSPRAGGPRYEQYF. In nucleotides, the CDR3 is TGTGCCAGCAGCCCCCGAGCGGGAGGCCCTAGGTACGAGCAGTACTTC.

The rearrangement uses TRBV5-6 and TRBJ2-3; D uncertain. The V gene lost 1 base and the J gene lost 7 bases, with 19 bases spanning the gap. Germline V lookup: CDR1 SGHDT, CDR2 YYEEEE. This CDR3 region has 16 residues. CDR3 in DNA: TGTGCCAGCAGCTTGTCCTCAGGCGCCATTTCCTATACGCAGTATTTT. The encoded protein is CASSLSSGAISYTQYF. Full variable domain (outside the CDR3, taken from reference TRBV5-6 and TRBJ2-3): DAGVTQSPTHLIKTRGQQVTLRCSPKSGHDTVSWYQQALGQGPQFIFQYYEEEERQRGNFPDRFSGHQFPNYSSELNVNALLLGDSALYLCASSLSSGAISYTQYFGPGTRLTVL.

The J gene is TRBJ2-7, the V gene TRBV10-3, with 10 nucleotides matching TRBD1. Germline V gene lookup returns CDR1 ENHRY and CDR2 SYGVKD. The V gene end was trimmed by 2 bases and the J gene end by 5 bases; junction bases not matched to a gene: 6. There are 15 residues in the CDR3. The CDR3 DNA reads TGTGCCATCAGTGAGATAGGGACAGGGGATCACGAGCAGTACTTC. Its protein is CAISEIGTGDHEQYF.

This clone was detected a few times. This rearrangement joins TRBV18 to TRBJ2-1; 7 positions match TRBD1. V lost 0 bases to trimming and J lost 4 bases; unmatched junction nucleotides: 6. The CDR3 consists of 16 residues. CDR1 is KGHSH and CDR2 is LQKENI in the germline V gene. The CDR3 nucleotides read TGTGCCAGCTCACCACCTGGGACAGCCAGATACAATGAGCAGTTCTTC. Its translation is CASSPPGTARYNEQFF. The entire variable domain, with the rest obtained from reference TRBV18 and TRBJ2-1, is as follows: NAGVMQNPRHLVRRRGQEARLRCSPMKGHSHVYWYRQLPEEGLKFMVYLQKENIIDESGMPKERFSAEFPKEGPSILRIQQVVRGDSAAYFCASSPPGTARYNEQFFGPGTRLTVL.

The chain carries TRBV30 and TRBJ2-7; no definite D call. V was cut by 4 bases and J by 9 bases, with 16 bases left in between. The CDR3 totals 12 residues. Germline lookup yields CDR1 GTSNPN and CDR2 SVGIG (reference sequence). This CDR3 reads CAWKASGKRQYF. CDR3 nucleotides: TGTGCCTGGAAAGCTTCGGGTAAACGGCAGTACTTC.

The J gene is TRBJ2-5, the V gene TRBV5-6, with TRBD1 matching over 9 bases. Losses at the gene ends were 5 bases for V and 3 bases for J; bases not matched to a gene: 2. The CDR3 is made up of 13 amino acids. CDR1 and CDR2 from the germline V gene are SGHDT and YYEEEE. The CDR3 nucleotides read TGTGCCAGCAGTTGGGACAGGGAAGAGACCCAGTACTTC. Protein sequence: CASSWDREETQYF.

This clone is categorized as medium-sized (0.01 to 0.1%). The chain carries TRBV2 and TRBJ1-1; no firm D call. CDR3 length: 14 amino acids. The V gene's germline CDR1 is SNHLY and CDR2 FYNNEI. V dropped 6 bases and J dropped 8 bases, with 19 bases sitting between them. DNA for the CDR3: TGTGCCAGCAGCTCCGCCGGGGTTGTGGGGGAAGCTTTCTTT. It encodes CASSSAGVVGEAFF.

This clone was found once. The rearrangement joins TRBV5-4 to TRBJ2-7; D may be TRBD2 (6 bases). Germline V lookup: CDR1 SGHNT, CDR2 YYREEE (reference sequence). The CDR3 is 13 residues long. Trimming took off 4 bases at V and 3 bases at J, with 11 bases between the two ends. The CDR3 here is CASSSLEGYEQYF. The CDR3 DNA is TGTGCCAGCAGCAGTTTGGAGGGCTACGAGCAGTACTTC. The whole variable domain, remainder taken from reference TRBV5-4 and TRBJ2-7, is ETGVTQSPTHLIKTRGQQVTLRCSSQSGHNTVSWYQQALGQGPQFIFQYYREEENGRGNFPPRFSGLQFPNYSSELNVNALELDDSALYLCASSSLEGYEQYFGPGTRLTVT.

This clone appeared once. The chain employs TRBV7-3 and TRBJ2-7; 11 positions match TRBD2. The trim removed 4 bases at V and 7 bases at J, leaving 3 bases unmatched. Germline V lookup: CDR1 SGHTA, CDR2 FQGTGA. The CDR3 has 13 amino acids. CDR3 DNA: TGTGCCAGCAGCTCCGGGACTAGCGGTGAGCAGTACTTC. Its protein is CASSSGTSGEQYF.

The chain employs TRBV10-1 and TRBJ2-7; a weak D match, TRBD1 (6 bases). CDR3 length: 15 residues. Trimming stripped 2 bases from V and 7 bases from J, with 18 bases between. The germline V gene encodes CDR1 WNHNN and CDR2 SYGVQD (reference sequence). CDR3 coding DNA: TGCGCCAGCAGTGAGCTGGGACATGGGATAAGGGAGCAGTACTTC. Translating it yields CASSELGHGIREQYF.

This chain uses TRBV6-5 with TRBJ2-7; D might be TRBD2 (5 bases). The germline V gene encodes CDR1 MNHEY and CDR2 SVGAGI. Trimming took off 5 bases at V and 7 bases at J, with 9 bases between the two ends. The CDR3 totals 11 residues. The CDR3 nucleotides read TGTGCCAGCAGTGCAAGAGGGGAGCAGTACTTC. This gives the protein CASSARGEQYF.

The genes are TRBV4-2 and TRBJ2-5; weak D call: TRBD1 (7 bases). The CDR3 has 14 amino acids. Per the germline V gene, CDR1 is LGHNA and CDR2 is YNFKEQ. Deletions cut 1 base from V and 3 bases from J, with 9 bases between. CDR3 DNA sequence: TGTGCCAGCAGCCAAGGCGGGACAGAAGAGACCCAGTACTTC. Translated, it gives CASSQGGTEETQYF.

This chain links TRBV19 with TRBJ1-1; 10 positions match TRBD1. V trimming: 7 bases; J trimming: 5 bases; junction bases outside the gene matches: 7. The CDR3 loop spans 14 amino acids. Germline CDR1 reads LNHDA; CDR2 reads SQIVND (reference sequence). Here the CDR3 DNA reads TGTGCCAGTATCCGGGACAGGGGAGGGACTGAAGCTTTCTTT. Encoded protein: CASIRDRGGTEAFF.

The CDR3 spells CASSQDAIGTSGRNEQFF. CDR3 nucleotides: TGTGCCAGCAGCCAAGATGCAATCGGGACTAGCGGGAGGAATGAGCAGTTCTTC. The chain employs TRBV4-2 and TRBJ2-1, with 15 bases aligning to TRBD2. Germline loops: CDR1 LGHNA, CDR2 YNFKEQ. V lost 0 bases, J lost 7 bases, and 7 bases stayed unmatched. The CDR3 runs to 18 residues.

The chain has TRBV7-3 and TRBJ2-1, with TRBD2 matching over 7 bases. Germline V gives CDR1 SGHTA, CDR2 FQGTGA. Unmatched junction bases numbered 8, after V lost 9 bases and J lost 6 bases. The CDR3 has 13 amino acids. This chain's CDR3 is CASAGGSGNEQFF. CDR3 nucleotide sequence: TGTGCCAGTGCGGGCGGGAGCGGCAATGAGCAGTTCTTC.

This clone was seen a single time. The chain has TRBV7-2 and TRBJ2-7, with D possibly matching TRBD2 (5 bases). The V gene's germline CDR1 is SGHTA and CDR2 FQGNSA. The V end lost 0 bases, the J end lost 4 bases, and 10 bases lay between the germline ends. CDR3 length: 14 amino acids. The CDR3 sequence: CASSLAGGRYEQYF. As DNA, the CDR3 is TGTGCCAGCAGCTTAGCTGGAGGCAGATACGAGCAGTACTTC. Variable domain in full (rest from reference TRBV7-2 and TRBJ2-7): GAGVSQSPSNKVTEKGKDVELRCDPISGHTALYWYRQSLGQGLEFLIYFQGNSAPDKSGLPSDRFSAERTGGSVSTLTIQRTQQEDSAVYLCASSLAGGRYEQYFGPGTRLTVT.